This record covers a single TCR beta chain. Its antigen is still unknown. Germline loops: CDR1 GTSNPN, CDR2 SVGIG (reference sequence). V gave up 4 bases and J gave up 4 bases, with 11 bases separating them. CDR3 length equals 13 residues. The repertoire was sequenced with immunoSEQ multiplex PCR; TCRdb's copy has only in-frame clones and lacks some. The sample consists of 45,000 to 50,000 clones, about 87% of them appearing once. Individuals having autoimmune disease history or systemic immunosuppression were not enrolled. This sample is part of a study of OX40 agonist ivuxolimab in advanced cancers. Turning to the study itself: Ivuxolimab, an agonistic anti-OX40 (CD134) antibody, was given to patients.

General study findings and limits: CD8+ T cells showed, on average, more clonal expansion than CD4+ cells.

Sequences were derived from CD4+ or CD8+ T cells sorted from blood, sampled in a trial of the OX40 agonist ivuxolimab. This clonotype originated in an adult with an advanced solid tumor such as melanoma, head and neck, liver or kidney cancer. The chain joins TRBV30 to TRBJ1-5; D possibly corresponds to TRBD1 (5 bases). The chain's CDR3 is CAWKSQGNQPQHF. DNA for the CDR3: TGTGCCTGGAAAAGCCAGGGAAATCAGCCCCAGCATTTT.